The clone carrying this TCR beta chain was seen ten or more times. This record comes from a study of T cells after yellow fever vaccination. TCRdb re-called the 5' RACE reads through MiXCR, storing one row per CDR3 protein. The sample yields about 320,000 distinct CDR3 sequences, around 4.4% seen once. This CDR3 region has 14 residues. Germline trimming cut 10 bases from V and 4 bases from J; bases unmatched to any gene: 10. CDR1 and CDR2 from the germline V gene are MNHNS and SASEGT. The V gene is TRBV6-1, the J gene TRBJ2-7; 10 bases are a match to TRBD2. This TCR was recovered from a man between 18 and 29 years old who received the YFV17D yellow fever vaccine. This specimen consisted of PBMCs, obtained 15 days after the yellow fever booster vaccination. CDR3 loop: CATAKLAGEYEQYF. The CDR3 DNA sequence: TGTGCCACCGCAAAGCTAGCGGGGGAATACGAGCAGTACTTC.